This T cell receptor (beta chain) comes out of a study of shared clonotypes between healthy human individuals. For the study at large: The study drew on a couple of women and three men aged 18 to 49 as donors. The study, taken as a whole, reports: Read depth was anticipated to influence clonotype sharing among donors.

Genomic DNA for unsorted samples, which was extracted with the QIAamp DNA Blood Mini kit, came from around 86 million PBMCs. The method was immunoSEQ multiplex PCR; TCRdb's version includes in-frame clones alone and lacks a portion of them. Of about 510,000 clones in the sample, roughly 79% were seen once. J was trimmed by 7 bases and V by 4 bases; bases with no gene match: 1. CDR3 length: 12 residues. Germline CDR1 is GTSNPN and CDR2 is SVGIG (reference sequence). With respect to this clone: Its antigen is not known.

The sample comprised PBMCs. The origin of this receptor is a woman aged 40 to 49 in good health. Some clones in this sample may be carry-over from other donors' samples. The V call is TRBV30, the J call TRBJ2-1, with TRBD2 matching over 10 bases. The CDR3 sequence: CAWTSGRNEQFF. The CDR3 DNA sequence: TGTGCCTGGACTAGCGGGAGAAATGAGCAGTTCTTC. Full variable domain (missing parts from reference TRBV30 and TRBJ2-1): SQTIHQWPATLVQPVGSPLSLECTVEGTSNPNLYWYRQAAGRGLQLLFYSVGIGQISSEVPQNLSASRPQDRQFILSSKKLLLSDSGFYLCAWTSGRNEQFFGPGTRLTVL.